The next 7 T cell receptor beta chains were all read from a single sample in a study of blood T cells in healthy people across ages. A second roughly 6 to 11 cycle PCR used barcoded and J-beta primers. TCRdb re-called the 5' RACE reads through MiXCR, storing one row per CDR3 protein. This table holds over a million distinct CDR3 sequences, 40% to 50% found once. Sequencing used blood. The source of these receptors is an older woman in good health.

The chain is built from TRBV12-3 or TRBV12-4 and TRBJ2-3, with TRBD2 matching over 10 bases. Trimming cost V 4 bases and J 5 bases; bases outside gene matches: 9. This CDR3 has 16 residues. The CDR3 DNA is TGTGCCAGCAGTTCTGGACTAGCGGAGCGTGGAGATACGCAGTATTTT. It translates to CASSSGLAERGDTQYF.

The chain uses TRBV20-1 and TRBJ2-5; D is possibly TRBD2 (5 bases). Trimming took off 5 bases at V and 1 base at J, with 23 bases between the two ends. The CDR3 is 17 amino acids. The V gene's germline CDR1 is DFQATT and CDR2 SNEGSKA (reference sequence). The CDR3 spells CSAYGRFIGNIQETQYF. DNA for the CDR3: TGCAGTGCTTATGGTCGGTTTATCGGGAATATCCAAGAGACCCAGTACTTC.

The rearrangement links TRBV20-1 to TRBJ2-5; 9 bases align to TRBD2. The DNA end favors TRBJ2-7, so the J call may be wrong. CDR3 length equals 18 residues. Germline V gene sequence: CDR1 DFQATT, CDR2 SNEGSKA (reference sequence). Here the CDR3 DNA reads TGCAGTGCTAGAGCCAAGGGCCCGACTAGCGGCCAAGTCTACGAGCAGTACTTC. It translates to CSARAKGPTSGQVYEQYF.

The chain links TRBV11-3 to TRBJ2-1; D remains ambiguous. From germline, CDR1 is SGHNT and CDR2 YENEEA. CDR3 length equals 14 residues. The V end lost 4 bases, the J end lost 6 bases, and 13 bases lay between the germline ends. The CDR3 sequence is CASSSGPTANEQFF. The CDR3 DNA reads TGTGCCAGCAGCTCGGGTCCGACCGCCAATGAGCAGTTCTTC. Looking up the rest from reference TRBV11-3 and TRBJ2-1 gives the full variable domain: EAGVVQSPRYKIIEKKQPVAFWCNPISGHNTLYWYLQNLGQGPELLIRYENEEAVDDSQLPKDRFSAERLKGVDSTLKIQPAELGDSAVYLCASSSGPTANEQFFGPGTRLTVL.

V is TRBV5-1 and J is TRBJ2-1; 7 bases map to TRBD1. The CDR3 covers 15 residues. Germline CDR1 and CDR2: SGHRS and YFSETQ. The V and J ends lost 3 bases and 3 bases, in that order; junction bases with no gene match: 6. The DNA for the CDR3 is TGCGCCAGCAGCTCTACAGGGGTAAACTACAATGAGCAGTTCTTC. Its protein product is CASSSTGVNYNEQFF.

The V call is TRBV7-3, the J call TRBJ1-2; D remains ambiguous. Looked up from germline, CDR1 is SGHTA and CDR2 is FQGTGA. The length of the CDR3 is 14 residues. Trimming removed 2 bases from V and 3 bases from J, with 10 bases in between. The CDR3 protein is CASSLGVGHYGYTF. The DNA for the CDR3 is TGTGCCAGCAGCTTAGGGGTCGGACACTATGGCTACACCTTC.

This clonotype turned up a few times. The J gene is TRBJ2-7, the V gene TRBV18; D not resolved. The length of the CDR3 is 12 residues. Looked up from germline, CDR1 is KGHSH and CDR2 is LQKENI. Trimming left V 3 bases short and J 6 bases short, with 9 bases between. CDR3 nucleotide sequence: TGTGCCAGCTCACCCGTGGCTGGCGAGCAGTACTTC. It is translated as CASSPVAGEQYF.